The text below deals with one T cell receptor beta chain. The data stem from a study of blood T cell repertoires in COVID-19. Across the whole study: Sites in the United States, Italy and Spain provided acute and convalescent COVID-19 samples. Nucleic acid was either cDNA or gDNA, and it came from T cells, B-cell-depleted T cells, or PBMCs.

Original data processing: It was from reference gene primer amplification that nucleated cell counts were estimated. Some clones are missing from TCRdb's copy, which holds only in-frame ones; the method was immunoSEQ multiplex PCR. The V and J calls and clone size were taken over from that table, and D and trimming were inferred from the DNA. The repertoire holds about 310,000 clones, over 75% seen once, with 1% in the top ten. Losses at the gene ends were 5 bases for V and 7 bases for J; bases not matched to a gene: 16. The germline V gene has CDR1 SGHRS and CDR2 YFSETQ. This CDR3 has 17 amino acids.

The sequence derives from a man in his fifties or sixties with active or convalescent COVID-19. The gene calls are TRBV5-1 and TRBJ1-1, with 11 bases lining up with TRBD1. Sequencing was performed on peripheral blood. The CDR3 bases are TGCGCCAGCAGTATGACCCGGACAGGGGGCGAAGCGGGTGAAGCTTTCTTT. It encodes CASSMTRTGGEAGEAFF.